Presented here are 3 T cell receptor beta chains from one specimen sequenced in a study of T cells in tuberculosis. Here immunoSEQ multiplex PCR was the method, and the copy in TCRdb shows in-frame clones only, minus some. Of 20,000 to 25,000 clones in the sample, around 97% were seen once. Source material: PBMCs. The receptors here all came from a donor aged 10-30 years with latent tuberculosis or without tuberculosis infection.

The chain links TRBV7-9 to TRBJ1-1; TRBD1 is a possible D gene (6 bases). Germline V gives CDR1 SEHNR, CDR2 FQNEAQ (reference sequence). This CDR3 is built from 14 residues. V was pared by 4 bases and J by 1 base, with 10 bases between. The CDR3 protein is CASSSDSRNTEAFF. As DNA, the CDR3 is TGTGCCAGCAGCTCGGACAGTCGGAACACTGAAGCTTTCTTT.

This clone is a singleton in its sample. The rearrangement joins TRBV21-1 to TRBJ1-5. TRBV21-1 is given as a pseudogene. The CDR3 consists of 16 residues. The CDR3 loop reads CASSRYLQRLDQPQHF. The CDR3 DNA follows: TGTGCCAGCAGCCGTTACCTACAACGACTGGATCAGCCCCAGCATTTT.

The J gene is TRBJ2-2, the V gene TRBV5-1, with 7 bases that match TRBD1. The CDR3 runs 15 residues. J gave up 2 bases and V 6 bases, and 7 bases lay outside the gene matches. CDR1 and CDR2 (germline): SGHRS, YFSETQ. The CDR3 sequence is CASIVGTVNTGELFF. The CDR3 region has the DNA TGCGCCAGCATCGTGGGGACAGTTAACACCGGGGAGCTGTTTTTT.